These 22 T cell receptor beta chains originate from one sample sequenced in a study of technical replicates of blood from a handful of donors. This table comes from immunoSEQ multiplex PCR, and its TCRdb copy is limited to in-frame clones, with some not included. The sample lists approximately 10,000 clones, 80% to 95% occurring once. Source material: PBMCs. Every receptor here comes from a human donor in good health.

J is TRBJ2-1 and V is TRBV6-6; D is ambiguous. Germline lookup yields CDR1 MNHNY and CDR2 SVGAGI (reference sequence). The CDR3 sequence is 13 residues long. The ends were cut back, 0 bases at V and 9 bases at J, with 9 bases in the middle. As DNA, the CDR3 is TGTGCCAGCAGTTACTCGCAGTCAGTTGAGCAGTTCTTC. It yields the protein CASSYSQSVEQFF.

This chain joins TRBV10-1 and TRBJ2-2; a weak D match, TRBD1 (6 bases). The CDR3 totals 14 residues. Trimming cost V 6 bases and J 7 bases, with 15 bases left between them. Germline loops: CDR1 WNHNN, CDR2 SYGVQD (reference sequence). CDR3 nucleotides: TGCGCCAGCAGGATCGGACAGAGTGGCGGGGAGCTGTTTTTT. It is translated as CASRIGQSGGELFF.

This clone was observed once. This chain links TRBV4-2 with TRBJ2-3; 14 bases line up with TRBD2. CDR3 length equals 18 residues. Germline-derived CDR1 and CDR2 are LGHNA and YNFKEQ. Trimming removed 0 bases from V and 4 bases from J; junction bases left unmatched: 6. CDR3 sequence reads: CASSQEGLAGAEADTQYF. CDR3 coding DNA: TGTGCCAGCAGCCAAGAGGGACTAGCGGGAGCGGAGGCAGATACGCAGTATTTT.

The chain couples TRBV10-2 to TRBJ2-7; the D gene is possibly TRBD2 (5 bases). The length of the CDR3 is 14 residues. V shed 6 bases and J shed 2 bases, with 14 bases lying between them. Germline CDR1 and CDR2: WSHSY and SAAADI. The CDR3 DNA sequence: TGCGCCAGCAGGGGGTGGGAGCCCCCCTACGAGCAGTACTTC. Translation: CASRGWEPPYEQYF.

J is TRBJ2-1 and V is TRBV6-5; TRBD1 aligns across 10 bases. Germline CDR1 and CDR2: MNHEY and SVGAGI. This CDR3 has 15 residues. Trimming removed 4 bases from V and 6 bases from J; junction bases left unmatched: 6. Written as DNA, the CDR3 is TGTGCCAGCAGTTCAAGACAGGGGGCTTCCAATGAGCAGTTCTTC. Encoded protein: CASSSRQGASNEQFF.

The V gene is TRBV5-1, the J gene TRBJ2-7; the D gene is possibly TRBD2 (6 bases). Trimming shortened V by 0 bases and J by 2 bases, and 9 bases separated the two germline ends. The length of the CDR3 is 14 residues. Germline CDR1 and CDR2: SGHRS and YFSETQ. CDR3 nucleotide sequence: TGCGCCAGCAGCTTGGCCGGGAGCCCCTACGAGCAGTACTTC. Translation: CASSLAGSPYEQYF.

This chain uses TRBV7-9 with TRBJ2-3, with 9 bases lining up with TRBD1. J lost 6 bases, V lost 5 bases, and 3 bases had no gene match. The CDR3 sequence is 13 residues long. Germline CDR1 is SEHNR and CDR2 is FQNEAQ (reference sequence). CDR3 protein: CASSNTGGDTQYF. The CDR3 coding sequence is TGTGCCAGCAGCAACACAGGGGGCGATACGCAGTATTTT.

The V and J genes are TRBV30 and TRBJ1-2; the match to TRBD1 covers 10 bases. V shed 5 bases, J shed 6 bases, and the junction held 6 bases outside the gene matches. The CDR3 has 13 amino acids. Germline values: CDR1 GTSNPN, CDR2 SVGIG (reference sequence). The CDR3 loop reads CAWEGQGPDGYTF. CDR3 in DNA: TGTGCCTGGGAGGGACAGGGGCCAGATGGCTACACCTTC.

The count of this clone is one. J is TRBJ2-2 and V is TRBV10-3; D might be TRBD2 (5 bases). Trimming stripped 0 bases from V and 5 bases from J, with 10 bases between. CDR1 and CDR2 (germline): ENHRY, SYGVKD. CDR3 size: 15 residues. CDR3 nucleotide sequence: TGTGCCATCAGTGAGTCGAGAGGGAATACCGGGGAGCTGTTTTTT. As protein: CAISESRGNTGELFF.

This chain connects TRBV7-9 to TRBJ2-1; 10 bases match TRBD2. The CDR3 contains 16 residues. V lost 5 bases and J lost 7; bases outside the gene matches: 11. Per germline, CDR1 SEHNR and CDR2 FQNEAQ (reference sequence). CDR3 coding DNA: TGTGCCAGCAGCAAACTAGCGGGACCGGGAGGGAATGAGCAGTTCTTC. Translating it yields CASSKLAGPGGNEQFF.

The V and J genes are TRBV5-6 and TRBJ1-1; no clear D. The CDR3 is 13 amino acids. Germline values: CDR1 SGHDT, CDR2 YYEEEE. With 6 bases removed from V and 0 bases from J, the gap between germline ends came to 9 bases. This chain's CDR3 is CASTKYLNTEAFF. CDR3 nucleotide sequence: TGTGCCAGCACTAAGTATTTGAACACTGAAGCTTTCTTT.

V and J are TRBV6-1 and TRBJ2-7, with 8 bases that match TRBD2. Per germline, CDR1 MNHNS and CDR2 SASEGT. This CDR3 is 17 amino acids long. With 0 bases clipped from V and 6 bases from J, the junction kept 13 bases outside the gene matches. The CDR3 nucleotides read TGTGCCAGCAGTGAAGCCGGGGCAAAAGCGGGAGAGTCCGAGCAGTACTTC. Its protein product is CASSEAGAKAGESEQYF.

This chain joins TRBV5-1 and TRBJ2-2; D perhaps matches TRBD2 (6 bases). In germline, CDR1 is SGHRS, CDR2 YFSETQ. The CDR3 contains 14 residues. V was shortened by 4 bases and J by 0 bases, with 7 bases between the two germline ends. The DNA for the CDR3 is TGCGCCAGCAGCGCGGGACCGAACACCGGGGAGCTGTTTTTT. It encodes CASSAGPNTGELFF.

V gene TRBV7-9 combines with J gene TRBJ1-1; TRBD1 might be the D (5 bases). Between the trimmed V and J ends, which lost 4 bases and 3 bases, there was a span of 21 bases. The CDR3 length is 17 residues. Germline CDR1 SEHNR, CDR2 FQNEAQ (reference sequence). The CDR3 DNA is TGTGCCAGCAGCTCTTCTAGGCGGGGCGGGGTTGACACTGAAGCTTTCTTT. Protein: CASSSSRRGGVDTEAFF.

V usage is TRBV19 and J usage is TRBJ2-3; 11 bases fit TRBD2. CDR1 and CDR2 from the germline V gene are LNHDA and SQIVND (reference sequence). The CDR3 contains 15 residues. Unmatched junction bases numbered 1, after V lost 1 base and J lost 4 bases. The CDR3, as DNA: TGTGCCAGTAGTATAGGACTAGCGGGACCAGATACGCAGTATTTT. As protein: CASSIGLAGPDTQYF. The full variable domain, completed using reference TRBV19 and TRBJ2-3, is DGGITQSPKYLFRKEGQNVTLSCEQNLNHDAMYWYRQDPGQGLRLIYYSQIVNDFQKGDIAEGYSVSREKKESFPLTVTSAQKNPTAFYLCASSIGLAGPDTQYFGPGTRLTVL.

The V and J genes are TRBV9 and TRBJ2-3, with 7 bases lining up with TRBD2. Germline V CDR1 and CDR2: SGDLS, YYNGEE. CDR3 length equals 19 residues. The junction had 17 bases not matched to a gene; V was cut back by 4 bases and J by 0 bases. CDR3: CASSSTDPQLALSTDTQYF. CDR3 DNA: TGTGCCAGCAGCTCCACAGACCCGCAACTAGCGCTTAGCACAGATACGCAGTATTTT.

The chain is built from TRBV27 and TRBJ1-5, with D unresolved. Germline V CDR1 and CDR2: MNHEY, SMNVEV (reference sequence). V was clipped by 4 bases and J by 0 bases, with 4 bases between them. This CDR3 contains 13 residues. CDR3 residues: CASSWSSNQPQHF. The CDR3 coding sequence is TGTGCCAGCAGTTGGAGTAGCAATCAGCCCCAGCATTTT.

The V gene is TRBV27, the J gene TRBJ2-2; 9 bases map to TRBD1. The CDR3 loop spans 15 amino acids. The V gene end was trimmed by 6 bases and the J gene end by 6 bases; junction bases not matched to a gene: 8. The germline V gene has CDR1 MNHEY and CDR2 SMNVEV (reference sequence). CDR3 protein: CASRNGDREAGELFF. The DNA for the CDR3 is TGTGCCAGCAGGAATGGGGACAGGGAGGCCGGGGAGCTGTTTTTT.

The CDR3 spells CASSPGTSELQETQYF. CDR3 DNA: TGTGCCAGCTCACCAGGAACTAGCGAACTCCAAGAGACCCAGTACTTC. The J gene is TRBJ2-5, the V gene TRBV18; TRBD2 agrees at 7 bases. From germline, CDR1 is KGHSH and CDR2 LQKENI. The CDR3 loop spans 16 amino acids. The V gene end was trimmed by 2 bases and the J gene end by 1 base; junction bases not matched to a gene: 7.

The V and J genes are TRBV30 and TRBJ2-1; TRBD2 matches at 11 bases. The germline CDR1 and CDR2 sequences are GTSNPN and SVGIG (reference sequence). With 4 bases clipped from V and 5 bases from J, the junction kept 13 bases outside the gene matches. The CDR3 covers 17 residues. The chain's CDR3 is CAWTTRGSGRADNEQFF. CDR3 DNA sequence: TGTGCCTGGACCACACGGGGTAGCGGGAGGGCTGACAATGAGCAGTTCTTC.

The chain is built from TRBV7-6 and TRBJ1-5; D not certain. V lost 5 bases and J 7 bases, leaving 15 bases between the germline ends. This CDR3 has 14 residues. Germline lookup yields CDR1 SGHVS and CDR2 FNYEAQ. The CDR3 nucleotides are TGTGCCAGCAGCCGCACTCTGGTGGAGCAGCCCCAGCATTTT. Its translation is CASSRTLVEQPQHF.

V usage is TRBV9 and J usage is TRBJ2-7; TRBD2 matches 13 bases. CDR3 length equals 15 residues. Unmatched junction bases numbered 4, after V lost 0 bases and J lost 7 bases. Germline loops: CDR1 SGDLS, CDR2 YYNGEE. CDR3 nucleotides: TGTGCCAGCAGCGTAGTACTAGCGGGAGGGGGTGAGCAGTACTTC. Its protein product is CASSVVLAGGGEQYF.